This T cell receptor (beta chain) was sequenced for a study of cytomegalovirus exposure and HLA in healthy donors. Study information: From donors who were HLA-typed, an early data release held 65 million to 85 million unique TCRs.

This PCR relied on a set of 60 Vbeta primers and 13 Jbeta primers. Clones were read by immunoSEQ multiplex PCR, and TCRdb kept only the in-frame ones, dropping some. Found here are around 100,000 clones, 55% to 75% of them singletons; the top ten hold roughly 16%. Regarding this clone: Its antigen is still unknown.

CDR1 MNHEY and CDR2 SVGAGI come from the germline V gene. J lost 5 bases, V lost 4 bases, and 7 bases had no gene match. This CDR3 spans 14 amino acids. The study's findings and limits: Per published accounts, TCR beta sequences correctly predicted the HLA-A and HLA-B alleles of most subjects. For TCR beta chains, V- and J-gene trimming was later linked to a missense DCLRE1C variant. Previous analysis showed most TCR beta V segments were productive about 87% or about 30% of the time.

The chain recombines TRBV6-5 with TRBJ1-1; 7 bases are shared with TRBD1. The sequence was collected from a woman between 18 and 29 years old in good health and CMV-seropositive. The material sequenced was PBMCs. DNA of the CDR3: TGTGCCAGCAGTTTCGACAGGGTAAAAACTGAAGCTTTCTTT. Amino acid sequence: CASSFDRVKTEAFF.